These 26 T cell receptor beta chains came from one sample sequenced in a study of vaccination effects on CD4 cells after COVID-19. The antigens for these receptors are not known. Libraries were prepared by immunoSEQ multiplex PCR; TCRdb keeps only in-frame clonotypes and omits some of them. This sample carries more than 35,000 clones, roughly four fifths of them seen once, and the ten largest clones take under 30%. Viral peptide pool expansion of antigen-specific CD4+ T cells preceded sequencing in the ViraFEST assay. Cultured cells yielded isolated CD4+ T cells after around 9 days. This individual contracted SARS-CoV-2 between March and December 2020, as verified by PCR. The specimen comprised CD4+ T cells from PBMCs cultured with a peptide pool, sampled before COVID-19 vaccination. These receptors all come from a human donor who had a prior SARS-CoV-2 infection.

This clone was detected only a few times. This sequence joins TRBV7-9 and TRBJ2-5, with 7 bases identical to TRBD2. The V and J ends lost 7 bases and 5 bases, in that order; junction bases with no gene match: 7. The germline gives CDR1 SEHNR, CDR2 FQNEAQ (reference sequence). CDR3 size: 13 residues. For the CDR3, the DNA is TGTGCCAGCACCCCAGTGGGGGGGGAGACCCAGTACTTC. Translated: CASTPVGGETQYF.

This chain uses TRBV18 with TRBJ1-6; no firm D call. Germline V gene lookup returns CDR1 KGHSH and CDR2 LQKENI. Trimming cost V 2 bases and J 8 bases, with 10 bases left between them. This CDR3 is built from 14 residues. CDR3 DNA sequence: TGTGCCAGCTCACCAGAGGCATTTGATTCACCCCTCCACTTT. Residues: CASSPEAFDSPLHF.

This clone was detected a few times. This chain links TRBV7-2 with TRBJ1-6; D perhaps matches TRBD1 (6 bases). Trimming took off 5 bases at V and 1 base at J, with 9 bases between the two ends. This CDR3 has 15 residues. CDR1 is SGHTA and CDR2 is FQGNSA in the germline V gene. In DNA form, the CDR3 reads TGTGCCAGCAGCACGGGGGCGTCCTATAATTCACCCCTCCACTTT. The encoded protein is CASSTGASYNSPLHF.

The chain recombines TRBV9 with TRBJ2-1, with TRBD2 as a possible D gene (6 bases). The V gene lost 3 bases and the J gene lost 2 bases, with 9 bases spanning the gap. The CDR3 sequence is 14 residues long. Germline V gives CDR1 SGDLS, CDR2 YYNGEE. This chain's CDR3 is CASSGGDPYNEQFF. The DNA for the CDR3 is TGTGCCAGCAGCGGCGGGGACCCCTACAATGAGCAGTTCTTC.

The chain recombines TRBV11-3 with TRBJ2-7, with D tentatively TRBD2 (5 bases). The CDR3 loop spans 14 amino acids. Germline V gene data show CDR1 as SGHNT and CDR2 as YENEEA. V lost 2 bases to trimming and J lost 2 bases, with 10 bases between them. DNA of the CDR3: TGTGCCAGCAGCTTACGGGATGCCACCTACGAGCAGTACTTC. This codes for CASSLRDATYEQYF.

This rearrangement joins TRBV19 to TRBJ1-2; D uncertain. Germline CDR1 LNHDA, CDR2 SQIVND (reference sequence). CDR3 size: 17 residues. The V end lost 7 bases, the J end lost 0 bases, and 21 bases lay between the germline ends. CDR3 residues: CASTPLMPGATNYGYTF. The CDR3 bases are TGTGCCAGTACGCCCCTGATGCCGGGAGCTACTAACTATGGCTACACCTTC. The variable domain in full, completed from reference TRBV19 and TRBJ1-2, reads DGGITQSPKYLFRKEGQNVTLSCEQNLNHDAMYWYRQDPGQGLRLIYYSQIVNDFQKGDIAEGYSVSREKKESFPLTVTSAQKNPTAFYLCASTPLMPGATNYGYTFGSGTRLTVV.

The V call is TRBV14, the J call TRBJ2-1; no firm D call. The CDR3 spans 13 residues. Trimming left V 4 bases short and J 4 bases short, with 8 bases between. CDR1 and CDR2 from the germline V gene are SGHDN and FVKESK. The CDR3 loop is CASSPSLYNEQFF. CDR3 DNA sequence: TGTGCCAGCAGCCCCTCTCTTTACAATGAGCAGTTCTTC.

The J gene is TRBJ2-3, the V gene TRBV15; D is unresolved. CDR1 is LNHNV, CDR2 YYDKDF, per germline (reference sequence). Trimming removed 8 bases at V and 2 bases at J, with 11 bases between. The CDR3 is 13 residues long. The CDR3 nucleotides read TGTGCCACCGGTAGGCGGTACACAGATACGCAGTATTTT. It codes for CATGRRYTDTQYF.

This clone was observed once. This chain connects TRBV10-3 to TRBJ1-1, with 10 bases lining up with TRBD1. Germline values: CDR1 ENHRY, CDR2 SYGVKD. V gave up 7 bases and J gave up 11 bases; unmatched junction bases: 7. This CDR3 has 12 amino acids. Here the CDR3 reads CAIKGTGDVAFF. The CDR3 coding sequence is TGTGCCATCAAAGGGACAGGGGATGTTGCTTTCTTT.

This clone was recorded only once. V and J are TRBV7-2 and TRBJ1-2; D perhaps matches TRBD1 (6 bases). Germline V lookup: CDR1 SGHTA, CDR2 FQGNSA. The CDR3 consists of 13 residues. Trimming pared 6 bases from V and 4 bases from J, leaving 12 bases between. The CDR3: CASRDTGFYGYTF. For the CDR3, the DNA is TGTGCCAGCAGAGATACAGGGTTCTATGGCTACACCTTC.

J is TRBJ1-2 and V is TRBV6-1; D is unresolved. V lost 4 bases to trimming and J lost 1 base, with 16 bases between them. Germline values: CDR1 MNHNS, CDR2 SASEGT. This CDR3 region has 16 residues. The CDR3 here is CASSGLTTGNNYGYTF. DNA for the CDR3: TGTGCCAGCAGTGGCCTAACGACGGGGAATAACTATGGCTACACCTTC.

By its share, this clone is medium-sized. The chain combines TRBV5-1 with TRBJ2-4; the match to TRBD1 covers 7 bases. The CDR3 is 14 residues long. V lost 2 bases and J lost 2; bases outside the gene matches: 1. Looked up from germline, CDR1 is SGHRS and CDR2 is YFSETQ. The chain's CDR3 is CASSLQGTKNIQYF. The CDR3, as DNA: TGCGCCAGCAGCTTACAGGGGACCAAAAACATTCAGTACTTC.

This rearrangement joins TRBV15 to TRBJ1-1, with D uncertain. Trimming stripped 3 bases from V and 1 base from J, with 6 bases between. This CDR3 spans 13 amino acids. Germline CDR1 is LNHNV and CDR2 is YYDKDF (reference sequence). CDR3 nucleotide sequence: TGTGCCACCAGCAGCGACTCGAACACTGAAGCTTTCTTT. Protein sequence: CATSSDSNTEAFF.

The V gene is TRBV7-2, the J gene TRBJ2-5; TRBD1 aligns across 8 bases. The V segment lost 6 bases and the J segment 2 bases; nucleotides outside the gene matches: 5. This CDR3 is built from 14 residues. Germline V gene sequence: CDR1 SGHTA, CDR2 FQGNSA. CDR3 sequence reads: CASSQQGGQETQYF. The CDR3 nucleotides read TGTGCCAGCAGTCAACAGGGGGGTCAAGAGACCCAGTACTTC.

The chain is built from TRBV6-6 and TRBJ2-3; D gene ambiguous. The CDR3 has 14 residues. CDR1 is MNHNY, CDR2 SVGAGI, per germline (reference sequence). Trimming cost V 2 bases and J 2 bases, with 8 bases left between them. CDR3 residues: CASSYPEVTDTQYF. DNA of the CDR3: TGTGCCAGCAGTTACCCCGAGGTCACAGATACGCAGTATTTT.

The chain combines TRBV23-1 with TRBJ1-2; D unclear. TRBV23-1 is classed as an ORF, of uncertain function. The V gene lost 8 bases and the J gene lost 4 bases, with 17 bases spanning the gap. The CDR3 is 14 residues long. The CDR3 protein is CASSILGIRYGYTF. In DNA form, the CDR3 reads TGCGCCAGCTCTATTCTGGGTATTCGCTATGGCTACACCTTC.

The genes are TRBV11-3 and TRBJ2-3; 12 bases are shared with TRBD2. CDR1 and CDR2 from the germline V gene are SGHNT and YENEEA. The V gene end was trimmed by 6 bases and the J gene end by 14 bases; junction bases not matched to a gene: 6. The CDR3 runs to 12 residues. CDR3 amino acids: CASRLAGGTMYF. Written as DNA, the CDR3 is TGTGCCAGCAGACTAGCGGGAGGAACCATGTATTTT. Based on the CDR3 plus reference TRBV11-3 and TRBJ2-3, the full variable domain is EAGVVQSPRYKIIEKKQPVAFWCNPISGHNTLYWYLQNLGQGPELLIRYENEEAVDDSQLPKDRFSAERLKGVDSTLKIQPAELGDSAVYLCASRLAGGTMYFGPGTRLTVL.

This chain uses TRBV2 with TRBJ2-7; D may be TRBD1 or TRBD2 (5 bases each). Germline CDR1 and CDR2: SNHLY and FYNNEI. The CDR3 has 16 amino acids. V lost 7 bases, J lost 7 bases, and 26 bases lay in between. This chain's CDR3 is CASTTIVGRFSGEQYF. The CDR3, as DNA: TGTGCCAGCACCACTATCGTGGGACGGTTTTCCGGAGAGCAGTACTTC.

The chain recombines TRBV7-2 with TRBJ2-2; D gene unclear. Germline V gives CDR1 SGHTA, CDR2 FQGNSA. CDR3 length: 14 amino acids. V lost 3 bases and J 1 base, leaving 6 bases between the germline ends. The CDR3 DNA sequence: TGTGCCAGCAGCTTTGTTTGGAACACCGGGGAGCTGTTTTTT. Translating gives CASSFVWNTGELFF. The full variable domain, with the rest looked up from reference TRBV7-2 and TRBJ2-2, is GAGVSQSPSNKVTEKGKDVELRCDPISGHTALYWYRQSLGQGLEFLIYFQGNSAPDKSGLPSDRFSAERTGGSVSTLTIQRTQQEDSAVYLCASSFVWNTGELFFGEGSRLTVL.

The V and J genes are TRBV12-3 or TRBV12-4 and TRBJ2-2, with no clear D. V was trimmed by 3 bases and J by 5 bases, leaving 7 bases between them. The length of the CDR3 is 13 residues. The CDR3 reads CASSFGITGELFF. CDR3 DNA sequence: TGTGCCAGCAGTTTTGGGATAACCGGGGAGCTGTTTTTT.

The chain carries TRBV28 and TRBJ2-7; 7 positions agree with TRBD1. V shed 8 bases and J 2 bases; nucleotides not matched to a gene: 12. This CDR3 is 15 amino acids long. Looked up from germline, CDR1 is MDHEN and CDR2 is SYDVKM. The CDR3 DNA reads as TGTGCCAGCGAAACCCCAGGGGGTGGTCCCTACGAGCAGTACTTC. This gives the protein CASETPGGGPYEQYF. Full variable domain (missing parts from reference TRBV28 and TRBJ2-7): DVKVTQSSRYLVKRTGEKVFLECVQDMDHENMFWYRQDPGLGLRLIYFSYDVKMKEKGDIPEGYSVSREKKERFSLILESASTNQTSMYLCASETPGGGPYEQYFGPGTRLTVT.

The chain combines TRBV19 with TRBJ1-1, with a tentative D call TRBD1 (5 bases). Germline V lookup: CDR1 LNHDA, CDR2 SQIVND (reference sequence). Trimming removed 5 bases from V and 0 bases from J, with 13 bases in between. The CDR3 contains 15 residues. The chain's CDR3 is CASSEDRDMNTEAFF. The CDR3, as DNA: TGTGCCAGTAGTGAAGACAGAGACATGAACACTGAAGCTTTCTTT.

This chain joins TRBV10-3 and TRBJ2-7; D ambiguous. V was pared by 2 bases and J by 5 bases, with 4 bases between. Germline V lookup: CDR1 ENHRY, CDR2 SYGVKD. The CDR3 loop spans 11 amino acids. As DNA, the CDR3 is TGTGCCATCAGTGAGGGTGACGAGCAGTACTTC. The encoded protein is CAISEGDEQYF.

This chain joins TRBV12-2 and TRBJ2-1; the table's D call of TRBD2 was not tested on the DNA. TRBV12-2 is labeled a pseudogene. The CDR3 runs to 16 residues. This chain's CDR3 is CASRPLAGKLGNEQFF. DNA of the CDR3: TGTGCAAGTCGCCCACTAGCGGGAAAGTTGGGGAATGAGCAGTTCTTC.

This clone was seen more than once but under ten times. The chain uses TRBV7-8 and TRBJ2-1; D is perhaps TRBD1 or TRBD2 (5 bases each). Germline lookup yields CDR1 SGHVS and CDR2 FQNEAQ. Trimming removed 5 bases at V and 1 base at J, with 18 bases between. CDR3 length: 17 amino acids. CDR3 sequence reads: CASSPAGSGLSYNEQFF. In DNA form, the CDR3 reads TGTGCCAGCAGCCCTGCAGGGAGCGGATTATCCTACAATGAGCAGTTCTTC.

J is TRBJ1-1 and V is TRBV2; D is unresolved. CDR1 is SNHLY and CDR2 is FYNNEI in the germline V gene. The CDR3 length is 15 residues. The V end was cut by 1 base, the J end by 1 base, with 10 bases between. In nucleotides, the CDR3 is TGTGCCAGCAGTGAAGGCCCTGGAGCGAACACTGAAGCTTTCTTT. As protein: CASSEGPGANTEAFF. Using reference TRBV2 and TRBJ1-1 for the parts outside the CDR3, the full variable domain is EPEVTQTPSHQVTQMGQEVILRCVPISNHLYFYWYRQILGQKVEFLVSFYNNEISEKSEIFDDQFSVERPDGSNFTLKIRSTKLEDSAMYFCASSEGPGANTEAFFGQGTRLTVV.